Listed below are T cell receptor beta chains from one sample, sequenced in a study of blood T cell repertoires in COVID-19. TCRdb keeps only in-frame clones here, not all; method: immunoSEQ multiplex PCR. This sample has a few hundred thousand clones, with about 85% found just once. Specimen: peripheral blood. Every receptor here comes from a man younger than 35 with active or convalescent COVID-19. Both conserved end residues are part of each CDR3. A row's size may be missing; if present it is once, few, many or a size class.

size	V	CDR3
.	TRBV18	CASSPDTGASGANVLTF
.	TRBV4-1	CASSPEGLTAPDEQFF
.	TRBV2	CASSEFQGRTEAFF
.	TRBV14	CASSPQGNRYEQYF
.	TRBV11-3	CASTDSFAGATDTQYF
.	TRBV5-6	CASSLAGQVNQPQHF
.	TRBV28	CASEIGGINQPQHF
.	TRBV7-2	CASSQVGRDEQYF
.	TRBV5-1	CASSLASSSDYNEQFF
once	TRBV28	CASSLAGSPQHF
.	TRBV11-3	CASSLNGGNQPQHF